The clone carrying this TCR beta chain was seen only once. The CDR3 covers 14 residues. Germline V gene lookup returns CDR1 SGHVS and CDR2 FQNEAQ. J gave up 5 bases and V 5 bases, and 8 bases lay outside the gene matches. This sample was taken from a study of blood T cell repertoires in COVID-19. Profiled with immunoSEQ multiplex PCR; TCRdb holds only in-frame clones, not every one. The table includes under 50,000 clones, 79% detected once. The J gene is TRBJ2-5, the V gene TRBV7-8; TRBD2 agrees at 7 bases. This clonotype was sampled from a man between 70 and 80 years old with acute or convalescent COVID-19. Specimen: peripheral blood. DNA for the CDR3: TGTGCCAGCAGCCCCCTGACTAGCAGGGAGACCCAGTACTTC. Translating it yields CASSPLTSRETQYF.